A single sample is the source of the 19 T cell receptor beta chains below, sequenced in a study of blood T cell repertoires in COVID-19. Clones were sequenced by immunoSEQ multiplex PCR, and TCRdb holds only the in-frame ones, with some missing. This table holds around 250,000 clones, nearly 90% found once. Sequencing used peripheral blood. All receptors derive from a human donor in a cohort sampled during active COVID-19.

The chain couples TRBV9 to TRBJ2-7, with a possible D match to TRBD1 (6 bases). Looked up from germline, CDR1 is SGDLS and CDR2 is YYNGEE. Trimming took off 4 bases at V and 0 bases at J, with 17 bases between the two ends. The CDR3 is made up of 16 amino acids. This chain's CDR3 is CASSPTTGRGSYEQYF. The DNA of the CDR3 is TGTGCCAGCAGCCCCACGACAGGAAGGGGCTCCTACGAGCAGTACTTC. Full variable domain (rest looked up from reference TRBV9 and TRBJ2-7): DSGVTQTPKHLITATGQRVTLRCSPRSGDLSVYWYQQSLDQGLQFLIQYYNGEERAKGNILERFSAQQFPDLHSELNLSSLELGDSALYFCASSPTTGRGSYEQYFGPGTRLTVT.

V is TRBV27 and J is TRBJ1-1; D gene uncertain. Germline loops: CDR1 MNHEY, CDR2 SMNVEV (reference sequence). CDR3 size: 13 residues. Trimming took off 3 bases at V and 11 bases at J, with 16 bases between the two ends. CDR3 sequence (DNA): TGTGCCAGCAGTTTCCGGCTCCGGACTCTCGCTTTCTTT. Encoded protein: CASSFRLRTLAFF.

The CDR3 DNA sequence: TGTGCCAGCAGTTTAGAGAAGGGGCGGCAGCCCCAGCATTTT. Translating gives CASSLEKGRQPQHF. This chain joins TRBV28 and TRBJ1-5; D may be TRBD1 (5 bases). In germline, CDR1 is MDHEN, CDR2 SYDVKM. Deletions cut 2 bases from V and 7 bases from J, with 12 bases between. The CDR3 totals 14 residues.

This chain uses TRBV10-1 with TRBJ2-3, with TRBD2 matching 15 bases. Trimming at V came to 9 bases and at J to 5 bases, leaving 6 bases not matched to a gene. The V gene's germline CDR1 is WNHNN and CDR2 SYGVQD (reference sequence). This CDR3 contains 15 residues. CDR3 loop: CASSRTSGGEDTQYF. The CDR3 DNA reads TGCGCCAGTTCCCGGACTAGCGGGGGGGAAGATACGCAGTATTTT.

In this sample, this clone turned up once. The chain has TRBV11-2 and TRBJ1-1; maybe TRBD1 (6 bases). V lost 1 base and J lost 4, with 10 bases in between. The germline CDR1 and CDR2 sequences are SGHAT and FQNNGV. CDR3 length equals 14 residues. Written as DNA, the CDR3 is TGTGCCAGCAGCTTAGGTCAGGGGTTCACTGAAGCTTTCTTT. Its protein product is CASSLGQGFTEAFF.

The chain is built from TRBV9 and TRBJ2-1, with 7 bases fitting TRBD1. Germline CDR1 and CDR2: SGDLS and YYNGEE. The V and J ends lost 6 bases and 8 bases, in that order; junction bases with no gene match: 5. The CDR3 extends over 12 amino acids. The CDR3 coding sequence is TGTGCCAGCAACAGGGGTGGATATGAGCAGTTCTTC. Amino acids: CASNRGGYEQFF.

This CDR3 is CASRPSGTTYTEAFF. In nucleotides, the CDR3 is TGTGCCAGCAGACCGTCCGGGACAACTTACACTGAAGCTTTCTTT. J is TRBJ1-1 and V is TRBV28; weak D call: TRBD1 (6 bases). The ends were cut back, 6 bases at V and 3 bases at J, with 17 bases in the middle. CDR3 length: 15 residues. Germline V gene lookup returns CDR1 MDHEN and CDR2 SYDVKM.

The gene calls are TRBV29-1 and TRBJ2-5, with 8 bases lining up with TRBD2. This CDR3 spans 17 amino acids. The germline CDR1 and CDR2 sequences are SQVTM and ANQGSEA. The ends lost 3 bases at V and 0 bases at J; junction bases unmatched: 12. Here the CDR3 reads CSVDLGRGGPYQETQYF. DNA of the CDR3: TGCAGCGTTGATCTGGGCCGGGGGGGCCCGTACCAAGAGACCCAGTACTTC.

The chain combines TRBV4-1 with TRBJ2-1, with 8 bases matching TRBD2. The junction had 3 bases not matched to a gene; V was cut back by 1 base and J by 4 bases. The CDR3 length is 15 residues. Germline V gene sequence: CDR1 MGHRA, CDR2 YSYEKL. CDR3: CASSQAPGGYNEQFF. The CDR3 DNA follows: TGCGCCAGCAGCCAAGCCCCGGGAGGGTACAATGAGCAGTTCTTC.

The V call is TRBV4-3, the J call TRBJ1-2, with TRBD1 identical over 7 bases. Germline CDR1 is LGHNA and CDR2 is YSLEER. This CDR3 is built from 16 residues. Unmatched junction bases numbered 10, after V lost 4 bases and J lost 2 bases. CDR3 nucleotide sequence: TGCGCCAGCAGCCCCGGGACAGCCAATTACAACTATGGCTACACCTTC. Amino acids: CASSPGTANYNYGYTF.

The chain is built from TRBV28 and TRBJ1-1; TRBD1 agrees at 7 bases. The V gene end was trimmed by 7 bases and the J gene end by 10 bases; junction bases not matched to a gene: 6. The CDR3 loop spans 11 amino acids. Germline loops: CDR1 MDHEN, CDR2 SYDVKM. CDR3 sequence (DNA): TGTGCCAGCACCTCCAACAGGGGAGCTTTCTTT. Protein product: CASTSNRGAFF.

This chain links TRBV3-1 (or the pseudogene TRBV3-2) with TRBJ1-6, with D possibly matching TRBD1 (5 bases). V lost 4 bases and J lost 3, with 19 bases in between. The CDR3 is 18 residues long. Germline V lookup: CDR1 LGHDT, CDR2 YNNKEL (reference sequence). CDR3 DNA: TGTGCCAGCAGCCGTCAACCCCATAGAGACAGCTATAATTCACCCCTCCACTTT. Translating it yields CASSRQPHRDSYNSPLHF.

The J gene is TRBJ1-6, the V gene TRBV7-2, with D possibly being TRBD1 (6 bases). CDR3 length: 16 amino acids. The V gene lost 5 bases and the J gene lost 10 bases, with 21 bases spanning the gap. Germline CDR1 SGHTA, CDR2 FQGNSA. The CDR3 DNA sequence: TGTGCCAGCAGCCCCTACCTTGGACAGAGGACATCACCCCTCCACTTT. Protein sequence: CASSPYLGQRTSPLHF.

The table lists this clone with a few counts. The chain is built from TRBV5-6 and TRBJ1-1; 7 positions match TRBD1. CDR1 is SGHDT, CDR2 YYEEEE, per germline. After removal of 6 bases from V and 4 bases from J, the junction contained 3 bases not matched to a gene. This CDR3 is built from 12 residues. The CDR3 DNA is TGTGCCAGCACGAGACAGGGCACTGAAGCTTTCTTT. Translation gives CASTRQGTEAFF.

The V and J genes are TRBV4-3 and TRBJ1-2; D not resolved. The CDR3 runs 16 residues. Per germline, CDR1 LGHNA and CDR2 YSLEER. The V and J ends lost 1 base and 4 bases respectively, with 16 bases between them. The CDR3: CASSQAGGNSLYGYTF. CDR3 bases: TGCGCCAGCAGCCAAGCAGGAGGGAATTCACTCTATGGCTACACCTTC.

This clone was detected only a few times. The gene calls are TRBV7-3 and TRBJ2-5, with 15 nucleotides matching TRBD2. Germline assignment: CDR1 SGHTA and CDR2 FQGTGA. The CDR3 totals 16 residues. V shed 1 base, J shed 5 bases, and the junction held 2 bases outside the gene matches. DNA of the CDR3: TGTGCCAGCAGCTTAATGGGGACTAGCGGGAGGGAGACCCAGTACTTC. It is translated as CASSLMGTSGRETQYF.

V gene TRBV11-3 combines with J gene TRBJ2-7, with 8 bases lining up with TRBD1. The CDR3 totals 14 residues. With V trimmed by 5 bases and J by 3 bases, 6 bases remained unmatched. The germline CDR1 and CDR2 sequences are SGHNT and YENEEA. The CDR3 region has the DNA TGTGCCAGCAGCCCGAGGACAGGGAACTACGAGCAGTACTTC. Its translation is CASSPRTGNYEQYF.

The CDR3, as DNA: TGCGCCAGCAGCTTGACGGAGACAGGTAGTAATGAAAAACTGTTTTTT. Its protein product is CASSLTETGSNEKLFF. V usage is TRBV5-1 and J usage is TRBJ1-4; D may be TRBD1 (6 bases). V gave up 1 base and J gave up 4 bases, with 14 bases separating them. Germline V CDR1 and CDR2: SGHRS, YFSETQ. The CDR3 has 16 amino acids.

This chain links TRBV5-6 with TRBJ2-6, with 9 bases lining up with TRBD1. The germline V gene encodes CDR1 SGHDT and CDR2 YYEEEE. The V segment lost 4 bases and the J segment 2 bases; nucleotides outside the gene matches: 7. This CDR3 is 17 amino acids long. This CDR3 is CASSGWTGDPGANVLTF. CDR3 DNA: TGTGCCAGCAGCGGCTGGACAGGGGATCCTGGGGCCAACGTCCTGACTTTC.